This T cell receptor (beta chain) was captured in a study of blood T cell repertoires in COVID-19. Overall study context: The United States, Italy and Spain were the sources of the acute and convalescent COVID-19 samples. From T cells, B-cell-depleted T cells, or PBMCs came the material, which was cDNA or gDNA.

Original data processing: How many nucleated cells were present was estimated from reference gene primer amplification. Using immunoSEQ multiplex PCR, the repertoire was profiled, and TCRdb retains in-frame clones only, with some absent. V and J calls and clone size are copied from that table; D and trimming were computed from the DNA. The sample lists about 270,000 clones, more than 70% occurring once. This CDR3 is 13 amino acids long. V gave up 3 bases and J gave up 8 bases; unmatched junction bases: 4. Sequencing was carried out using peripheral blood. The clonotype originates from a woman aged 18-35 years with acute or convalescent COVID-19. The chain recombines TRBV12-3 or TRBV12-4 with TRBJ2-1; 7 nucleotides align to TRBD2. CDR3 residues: CASSFGRAHEQFF. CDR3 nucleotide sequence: TGTGCCAGCAGTTTTGGGAGGGCCCATGAGCAGTTCTTC.